The T cell receptor beta chain under discussion was sequenced for a study of blood T cell repertoires in COVID-19. Participants spanned ages about 18 to 95 years and resided in over 20 US areas. TCRdb's copy holds only in-frame clones and misses some; the assay was immunoSEQ multiplex PCR. The table records some 180,000 clones, 84% of them present only once. The trim removed 1 base at V and 0 bases at J, leaving 2 bases unmatched. The CDR3 spans 16 residues. Germline CDR1 SGHAT, CDR2 FQDESV (reference sequence). V is TRBV11-1 and J is TRBJ2-2, with 7 bases aligning to TRBD1. This TCR derives from a woman in her twenties or thirties who had been exposed to COVID-19. The specimen sequenced was PBMCs or T cells enriched from blood (not recorded which). The CDR3 region is CASSLGQGANTGELFF. The CDR3 DNA is TGTGCCAGCAGCTTAGGGCAGGGGGCGAACACCGGGGAGCTGTTTTTT.